The sample holds a few counts of the clone carrying this T cell receptor (beta chain). Antigen specificity is unknown. The sample belongs to a study of T-cell memory formation after mild COVID-19. Overall study: Clusters of TCRs were largely donor specific. Findings and limits, study-wide: Nothing confirmed that second-wave clones peaking on day 37 were specific for SARS-CoV-2.

MiXCR was run by TCRdb on the 5' RACE reads, yielding one entry per CDR3 protein. The table has under 300,000 distinct CDR3 sequences, about 16% seen once. Germline CDR1 and CDR2: SNHLY and FYNNEI. The CDR3 totals 18 residues. The J segment lost 2 bases and the V segment lost 6 bases, leaving 11 bases of the junction unmatched. Sequencing was carried out using PBMCs or a T cell subset sorted from them (not recorded which). This sequence was found in a man younger than 35 who had mild COVID-19 (a few samples of this study predate the infection). Cell type and time point are not known. This chain joins TRBV2 and TRBJ1-5, with 12 bases aligning to TRBD1. CDR3 sequence: CASRLGTGGVFGNQPQHF. The DNA for the CDR3 is TGTGCCAGCAGGTTAGGGACAGGGGGCGTCTTCGGCAATCAGCCCCAGCATTTT.